This TCR beta chain originates from a study of shared clonotypes between healthy human individuals (dated by TCRdb to 2020 to 2021). General notes on the study: A couple of women and a few men aged 18 to 49 years were included in the cohort. Blood TCR repertoires of about five healthy adults were deeply sequenced to estimate repertoire size and the extent of clonotype sharing between individuals. Different laboratories and diverse techniques were used to prepare libraries and sequence TCR repertoires, to increase sequencing depth and limit assay-specific biases. Between about 0.8 and 9 billion PBMCs per donor were obtained by leukapheresis.

V loses 2 bases at its end and J loses 4 bases; junction bases beyond the gene matches: 16. From the cysteine through the phenylalanine, the CDR3 covers 18 amino acids. Just the 54-base CDR3 DNA is kept, in frame starting at base 1. Taken from the germline V gene, the CDR1 and CDR2 loops are MGHRA and YSYEKL. Of note for this clone: What antigen it recognizes has not been identified. No qualities accompany the bases; no much larger clone lies one base away.

The full study reports these points: Sampling was restricted to blood, and TCR repertoires in tissues likely differ from the TCR repertoires found in blood. The small number of donors limited the genetic and exposure-history diversity represented. Based on pairwise subsampling, the degree of clonotype sharing among donors was expected to be affected by sequencing depth.

Healthy HIV-negative adults with no recently reported acute infections or vaccinations were included as donors. Every donor was a Caucasian adult living in Nashville, Tennessee, USA. For unsorted samples, approximately 84 million PBMCs were counted, and genomic DNA was extracted using the QIAamp DNA Blood Mini kit. Blood was obtained by leukapheresis, after which PBMCs were separated by Ficoll-Histopaque density gradient centrifugation and cryopreserved in liquid nitrogen vapor phase. Using the deep immunoSEQ assay, multiplex PCR amplified TCR CDR3 regions from genomic DNA. Extracted genomic DNA from each cell subset was distributed evenly across all wells of several immunoSEQ 96-well plates, and each plate was treated as a replicate. Each replicate PCR for unsorted PBMC received about 310 ng genomic DNA, equal to approximately 30,000 T cell genomes. Ten immunoSEQ deep assay plates were used to sequence unsorted PBMC genomic DNA. Purified libraries were measured with a Qubit 3.0 fluorometer, size-checked on a Bioanalyzer 2100, and measured again with the KAPA Library Quantification kit. Every immunoSEQ 96-well plate was sequenced on a separate single-read 150-cycle Illumina NextSeq 550 flow cell. As for the original processing: Because only junctional sequences without quality scores were contained in the immunoSEQ output, filtering matching that applied to full-length reads could not be performed. To assign V/J genes and CDR3, sequences were annotated against IMGT germline references using PyIR, a Python wrapper for IgBLAST v1.9. Reads were removed for weak V/J assignments (E-value above 1e-6), missing CDR3, stop codons, out-of-frame junctions, or ambiguous translated residues. V3J clonotypes were defined by identical inferred V gene, J gene, and CDR3 amino acid sequence. Percentage overlap between repertoires was calculated by dividing the number of shared unique clonotypes by the size of the smaller repertoire. RTK rarefaction, the Chao1 estimator, and Recon v2.1 estimates of unobserved clonotypes were used to assess repertoire richness. Drawn from immuneACCESS, this table holds only the in-frame rearrangements with V and J called that TCRdb kept. Clones are partly lost; checked studies trace under half to an unresolved V gene and leave the rest unexplained. D and trimming were read from the DNA, whereas the V and J calls and clone size are those reported in that table. In this sample the table shows 550,000 to 600,000 clones, 70% to 80% of which occur a single time. Jointly, the top ten make up about 11% of the sample.

Sequencing used PBMCs. Recombination joined TRBV4-1 with TRBJ2-5; TRBD1 lines up with 7 middle nucleotides. The clonotype was recovered from a woman aged 40 to 50 in good health. Some clones in this sample may be carry-over from other donors' samples. The CDR3 corresponds to CASSQYQDRRITPETQYF. The DNA is as follows: TGCGCCAGCAGCCAATACCAGGACAGGAGAATTACCCCAGAGACCCAGTACTTC.